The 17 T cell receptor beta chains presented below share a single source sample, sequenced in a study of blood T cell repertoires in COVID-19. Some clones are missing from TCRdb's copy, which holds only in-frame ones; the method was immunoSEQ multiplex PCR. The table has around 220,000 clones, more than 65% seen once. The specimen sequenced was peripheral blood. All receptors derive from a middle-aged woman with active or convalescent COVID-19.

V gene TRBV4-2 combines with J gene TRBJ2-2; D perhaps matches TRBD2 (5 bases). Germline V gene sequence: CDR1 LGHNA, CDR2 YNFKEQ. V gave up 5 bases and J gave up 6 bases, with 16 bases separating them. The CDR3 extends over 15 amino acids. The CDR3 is CASSIRSLEAGELFF. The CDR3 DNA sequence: TGTGCCAGCAGCATACGCTCCCTGGAGGCCGGGGAGCTGTTTTTT.

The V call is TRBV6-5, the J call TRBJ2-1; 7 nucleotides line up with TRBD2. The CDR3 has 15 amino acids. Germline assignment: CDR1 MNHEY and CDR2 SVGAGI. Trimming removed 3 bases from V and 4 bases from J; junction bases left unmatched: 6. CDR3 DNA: TGTGCCAGCAGTTATAGCGGGCCTACTTACAATGAGCAGTTCTTC. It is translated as CASSYSGPTYNEQFF.

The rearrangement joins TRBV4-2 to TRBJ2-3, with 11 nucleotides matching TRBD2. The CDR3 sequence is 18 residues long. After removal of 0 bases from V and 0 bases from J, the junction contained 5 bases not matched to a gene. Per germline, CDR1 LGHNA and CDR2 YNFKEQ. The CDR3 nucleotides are TGTGCCAGCAGCCAAGAAGGACTAGCGGGCAGAAGCACAGATACGCAGTATTTT. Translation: CASSQEGLAGRSTDTQYF.

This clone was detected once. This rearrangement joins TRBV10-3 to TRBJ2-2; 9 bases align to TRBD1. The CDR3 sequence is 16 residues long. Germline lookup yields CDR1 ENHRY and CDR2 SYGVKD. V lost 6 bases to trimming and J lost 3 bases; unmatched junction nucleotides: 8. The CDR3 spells CAIRVYRGQDTGELFF. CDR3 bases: TGTGCCATCAGAGTTTACAGGGGGCAGGACACCGGGGAGCTGTTTTTT.

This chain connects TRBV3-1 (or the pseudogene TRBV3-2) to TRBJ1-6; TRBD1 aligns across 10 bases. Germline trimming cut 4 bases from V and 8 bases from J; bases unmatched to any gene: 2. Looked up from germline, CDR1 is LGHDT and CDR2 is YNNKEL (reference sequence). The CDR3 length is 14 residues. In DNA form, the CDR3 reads TGTGCCAGCAGCCGGGGGACAGGGGATTCACCCCTCCACTTT. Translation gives CASSRGTGDSPLHF.

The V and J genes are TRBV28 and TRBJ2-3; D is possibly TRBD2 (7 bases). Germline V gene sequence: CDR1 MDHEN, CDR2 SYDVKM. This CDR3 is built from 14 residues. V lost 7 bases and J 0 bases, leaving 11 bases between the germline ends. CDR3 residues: CASKGGISTDTQYF. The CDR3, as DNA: TGTGCCAGCAAGGGGGGGATTAGCACAGATACGCAGTATTTT.

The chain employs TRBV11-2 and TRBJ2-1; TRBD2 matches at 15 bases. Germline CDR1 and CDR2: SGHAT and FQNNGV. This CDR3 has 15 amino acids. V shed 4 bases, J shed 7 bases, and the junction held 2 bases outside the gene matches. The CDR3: CASSWTSGGVNEQFF. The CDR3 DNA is TGTGCCAGCAGCTGGACTAGCGGGGGGGTTAATGAGCAGTTCTTC.

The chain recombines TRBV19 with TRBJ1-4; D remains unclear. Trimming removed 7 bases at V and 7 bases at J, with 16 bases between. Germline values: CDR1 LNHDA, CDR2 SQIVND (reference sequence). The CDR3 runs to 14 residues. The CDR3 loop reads CASTPDGRGEKLFF. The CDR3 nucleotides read TGTGCCAGTACTCCGGACGGGCGGGGTGAAAAACTGTTTTTT.

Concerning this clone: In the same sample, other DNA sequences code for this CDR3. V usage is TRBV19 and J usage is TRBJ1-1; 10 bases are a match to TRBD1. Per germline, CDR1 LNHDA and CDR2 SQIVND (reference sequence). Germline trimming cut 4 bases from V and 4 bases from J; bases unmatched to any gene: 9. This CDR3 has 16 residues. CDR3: CASSNRDRGGGTEAFF. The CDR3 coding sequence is TGTGCCAGTAGTAACCGGGACAGGGGAGGGGGCACTGAAGCTTTCTTT.

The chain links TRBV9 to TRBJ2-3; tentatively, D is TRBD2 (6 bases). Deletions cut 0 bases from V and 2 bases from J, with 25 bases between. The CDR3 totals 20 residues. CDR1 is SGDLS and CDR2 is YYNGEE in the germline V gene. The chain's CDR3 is CASSVVGRLVAGPDTDTQYF. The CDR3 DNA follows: TGTGCCAGCAGCGTAGTAGGCAGGTTGGTCGCGGGGCCCGACACAGATACGCAGTATTTT.

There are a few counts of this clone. The chain's CDR3 is CASSSVKSFGELFF. CDR3 nucleotides: TGTGCCAGCAGCTCGGTGAAGAGTTTCGGGGAGCTGTTTTTT. The V call is TRBV11-2, the J call TRBJ2-2; no definite D call. Germline values: CDR1 SGHAT, CDR2 FQNNGV. Trimming removed 4 bases from V and 7 bases from J, with 13 bases in between. This CDR3 has 14 residues.

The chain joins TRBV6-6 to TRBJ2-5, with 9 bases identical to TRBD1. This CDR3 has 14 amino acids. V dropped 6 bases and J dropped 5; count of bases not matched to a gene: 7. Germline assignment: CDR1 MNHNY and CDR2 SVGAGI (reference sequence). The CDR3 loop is CASRRTGGVETQYF. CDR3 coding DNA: TGTGCCAGCAGGCGAACAGGGGGCGTGGAGACCCAGTACTTC.

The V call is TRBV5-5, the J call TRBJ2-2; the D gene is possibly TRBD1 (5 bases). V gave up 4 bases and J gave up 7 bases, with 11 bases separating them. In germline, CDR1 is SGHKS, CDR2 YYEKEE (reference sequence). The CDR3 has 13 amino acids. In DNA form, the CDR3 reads TGTGCCAGCAGCCCACAGGTTTTCGGGGAGCTGTTTTTT. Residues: CASSPQVFGELFF.

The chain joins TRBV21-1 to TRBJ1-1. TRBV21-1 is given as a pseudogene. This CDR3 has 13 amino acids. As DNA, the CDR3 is TGTGCCAGCGTATCGACTTTGAACACTGAAGCTTTCTTT. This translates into CASVSTLNTEAFF.

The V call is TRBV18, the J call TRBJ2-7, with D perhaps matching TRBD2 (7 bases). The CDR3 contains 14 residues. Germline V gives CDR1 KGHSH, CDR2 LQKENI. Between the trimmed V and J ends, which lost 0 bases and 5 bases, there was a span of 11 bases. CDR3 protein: CASSPPGGGNEQYV. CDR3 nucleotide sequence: TGTGCCAGCTCACCACCGGGGGGGGGCAACGAGCAGTACGTC.

The CDR3 loop reads CASGRGQGDQPQHF. The CDR3 DNA follows: TGTGCTAGTGGTCGGGGACAGGGAGACCAGCCCCAGCATTTT. The chain links TRBV12-5 to TRBJ1-5, with 9 bases aligning to TRBD1. Germline CDR1 reads LGHNT; CDR2 reads FRNRAP. Germline trimming cut 5 bases from V and 7 bases from J; bases unmatched to any gene: 6. The CDR3 runs 14 residues.

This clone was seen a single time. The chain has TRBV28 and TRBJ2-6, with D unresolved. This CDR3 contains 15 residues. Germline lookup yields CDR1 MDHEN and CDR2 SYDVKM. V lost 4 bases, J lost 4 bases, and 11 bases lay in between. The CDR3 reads CASSSSLPGANVLTF. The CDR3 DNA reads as TGTGCCAGCAGTTCCTCCCTCCCCGGGGCCAACGTCCTGACTTTC.